This TCR beta chain emerged from a study of PD-1 blockade in mismatch repair-deficient tumors. The germline V gene encodes CDR1 MGHRA and CDR2 YSYEKL. The CDR3 consists of 16 residues. Trimming removed 0 bases at V and 6 bases at J, with 18 bases between. The data were produced by immunoSEQ multiplex PCR, yet TCRdb's version contains in-frame clones alone and is incomplete. The table lists approximately 100,000 clones, 82% of them singletons. V and J are TRBV4-1 and TRBJ2-7; D may be TRBD2 (6 bases). The sample in question was peripheral blood, obtained 36 weeks after starting pembrolizumab. This TCR derives from an adult with mismatch repair-deficient cancer. CDR3 loop: CASSQEEGLASAEQYF. CDR3 coding DNA: TGCGCCAGCAGCCAAGAAGAGGGCTTGGCTAGCGCCGAGCAGTACTTC.